Listed below are T cell receptor beta chains from one sample, sequenced in a study of shared clonotypes between healthy human individuals. Measured with immunoSEQ multiplex PCR; TCRdb has only the in-frame clones, and not every one. The repertoire has under 1,100,000 clones, 75% of them found once; the top ten carry about 1.5%. Sequenced input: memory CD4+ T cells sorted from blood. These receptors all come from a man aged 18 to 30 in good health. The CDR3 runs from the conserved cysteine through the conserved F or W.

v_gene: TRBV28; j_gene: TRBJ1-1; CDR3aa: CASKPSPPNWFDTEAFF
v_gene: TRBV15; j_gene: TRBJ1-2; CDR3aa: CATSVRTGDNYGYTF
v_gene: TRBV11-1; j_gene: TRBJ1-4; CDR3aa: CASSYGTATNEKLFF
v_gene: TRBV4-3; j_gene: TRBJ1-2; CDR3aa: CASSQDWDRNYGYTF
v_gene: TRBV19; j_gene: TRBJ2-7; CDR3aa: CASSMGNEQYF
v_gene: TRBV28; j_gene: TRBJ2-7; CDR3aa: CASNPGGSYEQYF
v_gene: TRBV7-2; j_gene: TRBJ2-3; CDR3aa: CASSRGVSTDTQYF
v_gene: TRBV5-1; j_gene: TRBJ2-1; CDR3aa: CASRGTGWVDEQFF
v_gene: TRBV5-1; j_gene: TRBJ2-1; CDR3aa: CASSLESGKNEQFF
v_gene: TRBV6-5; j_gene: TRBJ2-7; CDR3aa: CASSSAGLSYEQYF
v_gene: TRBV6-1; j_gene: TRBJ2-5; CDR3aa: CASSGTVGGETQYF
v_gene: TRBV5-1; j_gene: TRBJ2-7; CDR3aa: CASSVTGFDEQYF
v_gene: TRBV2; j_gene: TRBJ1-4; CDR3aa: CASRKQRGLVEKLFF
v_gene: TRBV6-9; j_gene: TRBJ2-1; CDR3aa: CATSGPGLPYNEQFF
v_gene: TRBV9; j_gene: TRBJ2-6; CDR3aa: CASSVDVVSGANVLTF
v_gene: TRBV30; j_gene: TRBJ2-1; CDR3aa: CAWSGNNEQFF
v_gene: TRBV2; j_gene: TRBJ1-5; CDR3aa: CASSGDRVWQPQHF
v_gene: TRBV15; j_gene: TRBJ1-2; CDR3aa: CATSRGQISYGYTF
v_gene: TRBV6-1; j_gene: TRBJ1-6; CDR3aa: CASTEDGRPNSPLHF
v_gene: TRBV5-1; j_gene: TRBJ1-2; CDR3aa: CASSLGGTGGTANYGYTF
v_gene: TRBV10-1; j_gene: TRBJ2-7; CDR3aa: CASSETAYEQYF
v_gene: TRBV7-9; j_gene: TRBJ1-2; CDR3aa: CASLGQGGDEAYGYTF